The 3 T cell receptor beta chains given below trace back to one sample, sequenced in a study of shared clonotypes between healthy human individuals. The method was immunoSEQ multiplex PCR; TCRdb's version includes in-frame clones alone and lacks a portion of them. The table shows some 1,600,000 clones, with approximately 98% occurring only once. The sample comprised naive CD4+ T cells sorted from blood. The subset here: CD45RA+ positively selected. Receptor source: a man aged 25 to 40 in good health.

The V and J genes are TRBV6-1 and TRBJ2-3, with TRBD2 matching over 10 bases. V dropped 8 bases and J dropped 5; count of bases not matched to a gene: 10. The germline V gene encodes CDR1 MNHNS and CDR2 SASEGT. This CDR3 contains 15 residues. The CDR3 sequence: CASGIGKREGDTQYF. The CDR3 DNA reads TGTGCCAGCGGAATCGGGAAGCGGGAGGGAGATACGCAGTATTTT.

The chain has TRBV30 and TRBJ1-5; D perhaps matches TRBD1 (6 bases). The CDR3 is 13 amino acids. The V end was cut by 2 bases, the J end by 5 bases, with 10 bases between. Germline lookup yields CDR1 GTSNPN and CDR2 SVGIG (reference sequence). CDR3 amino acids: CAWSRSGDQPQHF. The CDR3 nucleotides read TGTGCCTGGAGTCGGTCAGGGGATCAGCCCCAGCATTTT.

The CDR3 sequence is CAISEIRAEAFF. The CDR3 nucleotides read TGTGCCATCAGTGAGATCCGGGCTGAAGCTTTCTTT. V usage is TRBV10-3 and J usage is TRBJ1-1; D unresolved. Germline values: CDR1 ENHRY, CDR2 SYGVKD. V lost 2 bases, J lost 6 bases, and 7 bases lay in between. This CDR3 region has 12 residues.